This T cell receptor (beta chain) was sequenced in a study of identical twins. The CDR3 has 18 amino acids. TCRdb re-called the 5' RACE reads with MiXCR, one entry per CDR3 protein. The data contain over 250,000 distinct CDR3 sequences, roughly 8.6% of them singletons. This sample was also put to use in a study of yellow fever vaccine responses in identical twins.

Sequencing was carried out using CD8+ T cells sorted from blood. The TCR originated in a woman between 18 and 30 years old in good health. V gene TRBV12-3 or TRBV12-4 combines with J gene TRBJ2-2; D tentatively reads TRBD1 or TRBD2 (5 bases each). The CDR3 nucleotides read TGTACCCGCTGTTTAGCGAGTAGTTGGCAGGGGAACACCGGGGAGCTGTTTTTT. It is translated as CTRCLASSWQGNTGELFF.